A single T cell receptor (beta chain) is shown here with its context. Its cognate antigen is unknown. In germline, CDR1 is SGHAT, CDR2 FQNNGV. With V trimmed by 2 bases and J by 0 bases, 13 bases remained unmatched. This CDR3 has 19 residues. The data are from a study of cytomegalovirus exposure and HLA in healthy donors. Looking at the study overall: In a later analysis, the roughly 120 validation repertoires were reported to have used the same platform as the approximately 620 first-cohort repertoires. General study points: Whilst most TCR sequences proved rare, a subset of public TCRs occurred across many donors. Cytomegalovirus status was reportedly diagnosed by the classifier with high specificity and sensitivity.

Profiling relied on immunoSEQ multiplex PCR, and the TCRdb table lists in-frame clones only, not all of them. The sample yields about 150,000 clones, less than 90% seen once. The genes are TRBV11-2 and TRBJ2-4; 7 nucleotides agree with TRBD1. Sequencing input: PBMCs. The sequence was collected from a young man in good health and CMV-seropositive. The CDR3 is CASSLIAPLRGLAKNIQYF. DNA of the CDR3: TGTGCCAGCAGCTTAATTGCCCCCTTGAGGGGGCTAGCCAAAAACATTCAGTACTTC.